One sample yielded the 14 T cell receptor beta chains listed below, sequenced in a study of blood T cell repertoires in COVID-19. The assay was immunoSEQ multiplex PCR, and TCRdb's table has in-frame clones only and misses some. The sample consists of fewer than 200,000 clones, around 72% of them appearing once. Sequencing input: peripheral blood. The receptors shown here come from an elderly woman with acute or convalescent COVID-19.

This sequence joins TRBV10-1 and TRBJ1-1; 8 positions agree with TRBD1. Germline V gene sequence: CDR1 WNHNN, CDR2 SYGVQD (reference sequence). The V gene end was trimmed by 4 bases and the J gene end by 1 base; junction bases not matched to a gene: 2. The CDR3 consists of 14 residues. In DNA, the CDR3 is TGCGCCAGCAGTGGCGGACAGGGGAACACTGAAGCTTTCTTT. This gives the protein CASSGGQGNTEAFF.

This chain uses TRBV6-6 with TRBJ2-7; a possible D gene is TRBD2 (6 bases). This CDR3 is 12 amino acids long. CDR1 and CDR2 from the germline V gene are MNHNY and SVGAGI (reference sequence). The V end was cut by 2 bases, the J end by 11 bases, with 13 bases between. The CDR3 coding sequence is TGTGCCAGCAGTTACGTCGACGGGGAGGAGTACTTC. Translating it yields CASSYVDGEEYF.

V usage is TRBV28 and J usage is TRBJ1-5, with 9 bases fitting TRBD1. Germline V lookup: CDR1 MDHEN, CDR2 SYDVKM. V was clipped by 2 bases and J by 9 bases; unmatched bases: 8. This CDR3 contains 15 residues. Here the CDR3 DNA reads TGTGCCAGCAGTTTAGGGACAGGGAAGTGGGTGCCCCAGCATTTT. Translation: CASSLGTGKWVPQHF. The variable domain in full, with the rest retrieved from reference TRBV28 and TRBJ1-5, is DVKVTQSSRYLVKRTGEKVFLECVQDMDHENMFWYRQDPGLGLRLIYFSYDVKMKEKGDIPEGYSVSREKKERFSLILESASTNQTSMYLCASSLGTGKWVPQHFGDGTRLSIL.

CDR3 amino acids: CASSVAGVIPNEQYF. For the CDR3, the DNA is TGTGCCAGCAGTGTAGCGGGAGTAATCCCTAACGAGCAGTACTTC. This chain joins TRBV28 and TRBJ2-7; 9 bases map to TRBD2. CDR3 length: 15 residues. Germline values: CDR1 MDHEN, CDR2 SYDVKM. V shed 5 bases and J 5 bases; nucleotides not matched to a gene: 10.

This clone was recorded only once. The chain has TRBV4-3 and TRBJ2-1; possible D gene TRBD2, 6 bases. The V and J ends lost 0 bases and 0 bases respectively, with 12 bases between them. The germline V gene has CDR1 LGHNA and CDR2 YSLEER. The CDR3 covers 17 residues. The CDR3 is CASSQDRFGSSYNEQFF. CDR3 DNA: TGCGCCAGCAGCCAAGATCGGTTCGGGAGCTCCTACAATGAGCAGTTCTTC.

The V gene is TRBV28, the J gene TRBJ2-1, with a tentative D call TRBD2 (7 bases). With 10 bases removed from V and 6 bases from J, the gap between germline ends came to 22 bases. The CDR3 loop spans 15 amino acids. Germline V gene sequence: CDR1 MDHEN, CDR2 SYDVKM. The CDR3 nucleotides read TGTGCCATAGGAGGGGGGGTCTACTCAATCAATGAGCAGTTCTTC. It is translated as CAIGGGVYSINEQFF.

The chain uses TRBV25-1 and TRBJ2-7, with 9 bases fitting TRBD1. The ends lost 5 bases at V and 2 bases at J; junction bases unmatched: 7. Germline CDR1 MGHDK, CDR2 SYGVNS. This CDR3 is built from 15 residues. The chain's CDR3 is CASSKGTGFAYEQYF. The CDR3 DNA reads as TGTGCCAGCAGTAAGGGGACAGGGTTTGCCTACGAGCAGTACTTC.

The J gene is TRBJ2-2, the V gene TRBV29-1; D gene ambiguous. V was pared by 4 bases and J by 0 bases, with 6 bases between. This CDR3 contains 13 residues. Germline assignment: CDR1 SQVTM and CDR2 ANQGSEA. CDR3 DNA sequence: TGCAGCGTTGGGCAGGCGAACACCGGGGAGCTGTTTTTT. Protein sequence: CSVGQANTGELFF.

This clone was observed many times. The chain carries TRBV4-1 and TRBJ2-7; maybe TRBD1 (6 bases). The germline CDR1 and CDR2 sequences are MGHRA and YSYEKL. V was pared by 3 bases and J by 2 bases, with 14 bases between. This CDR3 has 15 amino acids. As DNA, the CDR3 is TGCGCCAGCAGCCAGCTTGGGGGCTCGGCCTACGAGCAGTACTTC. Translating it yields CASSQLGGSAYEQYF.

The chain couples TRBV29-1 to TRBJ2-3, with 9 bases identical to TRBD1. The CDR3 runs to 13 residues. V dropped 7 bases and J dropped 4; count of bases not matched to a gene: 6. The V gene's germline CDR1 is SQVTM and CDR2 ANQGSEA. The CDR3 loop is CSGRTGASDTQYF. The DNA of the CDR3 is TGCAGCGGGAGGACAGGGGCCTCAGATACGCAGTATTTT.

This chain uses TRBV13 with TRBJ2-3, with TRBD2 matching over 11 bases. CDR1 is PRHDT and CDR2 is FYEKMQ in the germline V gene (reference sequence). The CDR3 length is 16 residues. V trimming: 5 bases; J trimming: 6 bases; junction bases outside the gene matches: 10. This CDR3 reads CASSPASGRLHDTQYF. The CDR3 nucleotides read TGTGCCAGCAGCCCGGCTAGCGGGAGGCTACATGATACGCAGTATTTT.

The chain uses TRBV24-1 and TRBJ2-3; 10 bases are shared with TRBD2. This CDR3 comprises 16 residues. V trimming: 4 bases; J trimming: 2 bases; junction bases outside the gene matches: 5. The germline V gene encodes CDR1 KGHDR and CDR2 SFDVKD. The CDR3 reads CATSDATSGSTDTQYF. The CDR3 DNA follows: TGTGCCACCAGTGACGCGACTAGCGGGTCCACAGATACGCAGTATTTT.

V and J are TRBV18 and TRBJ2-7, with D perhaps TRBD2 (6 bases). Trimming stripped 2 bases from V and 3 bases from J, with 14 bases between. The CDR3 loop spans 15 amino acids. Germline assignment: CDR1 KGHSH and CDR2 LQKENI. In DNA form, the CDR3 reads TGTGCCAGCTCACCAGTTAGCGGATCTTACTACGAGCAGTACTTC. It translates to CASSPVSGSYYEQYF.

This sequence joins TRBV30 and TRBJ2-3; D remains unclear. This CDR3 has 15 residues. V was trimmed by 4 bases and J by 2 bases, leaving 16 bases between them. Per germline, CDR1 GTSNPN and CDR2 SVGIG (reference sequence). The CDR3 loop is CAWTVGLDATDTQYF. The DNA of the CDR3 is TGTGCCTGGACGGTGGGTCTAGATGCCACAGATACGCAGTATTTT.